This entry concerns a single TCR beta chain. What it binds is unknown. The sample originates from a study of yellow fever vaccine responses in identical twins. Overall study results and limits: Convergence reportedly seemed to mark part of the twins' vaccine T cell response, with personalization marking the rest.

TCRdb fed the RT-PCR reads into MiXCR, producing one record per CDR3 protein. The table has about 20,000 distinct CDR3 sequences, around 76% seen once. This CDR3 spans 19 amino acids. Trimming shortened V by 3 bases and J by 6 bases, and 24 bases separated the two germline ends. Germline CDR1 WNHNN, CDR2 SYGVQD (reference sequence). This chain links TRBV10-1 with TRBJ1-6, with no clear D. Specimen: T cells from blood (PBMCs), unsorted or a sorted subset (not recorded which), collected before or after yellow fever vaccination (not recorded which). This clonotype originated in a woman aged 18-30 years who received the yellow fever vaccine. Here the CDR3 DNA reads TGCGCCAGCAGTGACCAGTCGGGAGCTCCTAATAGGGCTAATTCACCCCTCCACTTT. Its translation is CASSDQSGAPNRANSPLHF.